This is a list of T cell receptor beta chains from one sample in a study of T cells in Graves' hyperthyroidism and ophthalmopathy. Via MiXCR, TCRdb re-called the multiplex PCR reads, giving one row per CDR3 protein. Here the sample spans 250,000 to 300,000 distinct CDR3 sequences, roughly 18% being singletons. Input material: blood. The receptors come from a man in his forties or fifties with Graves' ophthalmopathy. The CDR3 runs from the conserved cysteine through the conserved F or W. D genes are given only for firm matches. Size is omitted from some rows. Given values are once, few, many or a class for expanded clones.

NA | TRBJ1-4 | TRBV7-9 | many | CASSLEARTNKLFF | TGTGCCAGCAGCTTAGAGGCCCGGACAAATAAACTGTTTTTT
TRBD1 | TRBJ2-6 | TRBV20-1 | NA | CSASGGTVLSGANVLTF | TGCAGTGCTAGCGGTGGGACAGTTCTCTCTGGGGCCAACGTCCTGACTTTC
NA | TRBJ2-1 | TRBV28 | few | CASSSAGAGYNEQFF | TGTGCCAGCAGTTCTGCAGGGGCGGGTTACAATGAGCAGTTCTTC
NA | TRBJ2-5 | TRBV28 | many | CASRPESSVKTQYF | TGTGCCAGCAGACCTGAATCCAGTGTCAAGACCCAGTACTTC
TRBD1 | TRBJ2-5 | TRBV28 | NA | CASSLLGQESGQETQYF | TGTGCCAGCAGTTTATTAGGACAGGAGAGTGGGCAAGAGACCCAGTACTTC
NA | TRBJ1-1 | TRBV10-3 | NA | CAIMDRNTEAFF | TGTGCCATCATGGACCGGAACACTGAAGCTTTCTTT
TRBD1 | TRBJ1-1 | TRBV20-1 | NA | CSADRQGAVGMNTEAFF | TGCAGTGCTGACAGACAGGGGGCAGTGGGAATGAACACTGAAGCTTTCTTT
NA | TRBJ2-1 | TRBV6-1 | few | CASSQMDEQFF | TGTGCCAGCAGCCAGATGGATGAGCAGTTCTTC
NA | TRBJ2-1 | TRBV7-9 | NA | CASSLETVDEQFF | TGTGCCAGCAGCTTAGAAACAGTGGATGAGCAGTTCTTC
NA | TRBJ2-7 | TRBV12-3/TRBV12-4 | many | CASSLRHEQYF | TGTGCCAGCAGTTTACGCCACGAGCAGTACTTC
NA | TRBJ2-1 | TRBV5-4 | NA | CASSFNSGYNEQFF | TGTGCCAGCAGCTTTAACTCTGGCTACAATGAGCAGTTCTTC
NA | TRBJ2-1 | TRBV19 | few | CASSIARTVGNEQFF | TGTGCCAGTAGTATAGCGAGGACAGTGGGCAATGAGCAGTTCTTC
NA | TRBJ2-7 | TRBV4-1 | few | CASTQGVGGLSYEQYF | TGCGCCAGCACCCAGGGGGTGGGAGGACTCTCCTACGAGCAGTACTTC
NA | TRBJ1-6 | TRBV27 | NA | CASSLFPGPSYNSPLHF | TGTGCCAGCAGTTTATTCCCGGGACCGAGCTATAATTCACCCCTCCACTTT
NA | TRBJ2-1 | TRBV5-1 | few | CASSLGAPSRDEQFF | TGCGCCAGCAGCTTGGGCGCCCCGTCTAGGGATGAGCAGTTCTTC
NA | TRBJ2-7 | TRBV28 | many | CASRSGSFYEQYF | TGTGCCAGCCGGTCAGGTTCATTCTACGAGCAGTACTTC
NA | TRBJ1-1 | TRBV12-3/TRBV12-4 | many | CASSLVRLNTEAFF | TGTGCCAGCAGTTTGGTCAGGCTGAACACTGAAGCTTTCTTT
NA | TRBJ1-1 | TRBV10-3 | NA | CAIRQGPNTEAFF | TGTGCCATCAGACAGGGACCGAACACTGAAGCTTTCTTT
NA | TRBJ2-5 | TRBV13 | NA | CASSGQGLETQYF | TGTGCCAGCAGTGGGCAGGGGCTGGAGACCCAGTACTTC
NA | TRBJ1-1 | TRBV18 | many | CASSPRGQSVNTEAFF | TGTGCCAGCTCACCACGTGGACAGTCGGTGAACACTGAAGCTTTCTTT
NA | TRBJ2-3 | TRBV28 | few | CASSPGGESTDTQYF | TGTGCCAGCTCCCCAGGAGGGGAGAGCACAGATACGCAGTATTTT
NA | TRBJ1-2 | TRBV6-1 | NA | CASRNGGASNYGYTF | TGTGCCAGCAGAAACGGGGGGGCGTCTAACTATGGCTACACCTTC
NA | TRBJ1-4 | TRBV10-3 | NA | CAIRADSRYEKLFF | TGTGCCATCAGAGCAGACAGCCGTTATGAAAAACTGTTTTTT
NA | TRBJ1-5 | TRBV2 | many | CASTARRGVQPQHF | TGTGCCAGCACCGCCCGGCGGGGAGTTCAGCCCCAGCATTTT
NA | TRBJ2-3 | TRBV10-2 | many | CASKYPGAGDTQYF | TGCGCCAGCAAGTACCCGGGAGCAGGGGATACGCAGTATTTT
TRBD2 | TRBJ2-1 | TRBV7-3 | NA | CASSLSGTGGEQFF | TGTGCCAGCAGCTTAAGTGGGACGGGGGGTGAGCAGTTCTTC
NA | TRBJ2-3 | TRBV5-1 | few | CASSFQGIPNTDTQYF | TGCGCCAGCAGCTTTCAGGGAATTCCCAACACAGATACGCAGTATTTT
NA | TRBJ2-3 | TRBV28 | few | CASRGGDTQYF | TGTGCCAGCAGGGGAGGAGATACGCAGTATTTT
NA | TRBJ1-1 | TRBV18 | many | CASSATGDTEAFF | TGTGCCAGCTCGGCTACGGGGGACACTGAAGCTTTCTTT
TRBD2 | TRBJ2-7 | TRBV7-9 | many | CASSSSGSSSSGQYF | TGTGCCAGCAGCTCGTCGGGTAGTTCTTCTAGCGGGCAGTACTTC
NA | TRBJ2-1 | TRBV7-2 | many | CASSLVGDFNEQFF | TGTGCCAGCAGCTTAGTTGGGGACTTCAATGAGCAGTTCTTC
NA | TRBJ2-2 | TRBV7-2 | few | CASSRGARINTGELFF | TGTGCCAGCAGTAGGGGGGCTAGAATAAACACCGGGGAGCTGTTTTTT
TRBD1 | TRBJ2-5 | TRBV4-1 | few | CASSQGVNRGSGETQYF | TGCGCCAGCAGCCAAGGCGTAAACAGGGGGAGTGGGGAGACCCAGTACTTC
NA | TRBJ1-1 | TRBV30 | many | CAWSLPGGRLPSAFF | TGTGCCTGGAGTCTTCCGGGGGGCCGCCTGCCGTCAGCTTTCTTT
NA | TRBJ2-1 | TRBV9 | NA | CASSPSIGGGSKNGSYNEQFF | TGTGCCAGCAGCCCCTCAATCGGAGGCGGGTCCAAGAACGGCTCCTACAATGAGCAGTTCTTC
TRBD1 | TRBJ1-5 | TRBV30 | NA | CAWSVMGTALNQPQHF | TGTGCCTGGAGTGTAATGGGGACAGCCCTCAATCAGCCCCAGCATTTT
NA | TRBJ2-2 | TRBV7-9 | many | CASMERGTGELFF | TGTGCCAGCATGGAGAGGGGAACCGGGGAGCTGTTTTTT
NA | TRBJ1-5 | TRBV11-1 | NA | CASSPDSLSNQPQHF | TGTGCCAGCAGTCCGGACAGTCTTAGCAATCAGCCCCAGCATTTT
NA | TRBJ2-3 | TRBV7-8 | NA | CASSGGLGLSTDTQYF | TGTGCCAGCAGCGGGGGGCTAGGTTTAAGCACAGATACGCAGTATTTT
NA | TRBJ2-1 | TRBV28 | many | CASNPTGSYNEQFF | TGTGCCAGCAATCCCACAGGGTCTTACAATGAGCAGTTCTTC
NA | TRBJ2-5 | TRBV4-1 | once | CASSQDRTRVETQYF | TGCGCCAGCAGCCAAGATCGGACGCGTGTGGAGACCCAGTACTTC